The sequence of this T cell receptor beta chain was determined in a study of blood T cell repertoires in COVID-19. The CDR3 sequence is 14 residues long. CDR1 MNHEY and CDR2 SVGAGI come from the germline V gene. V lost 6 bases and J lost 0, with 12 bases in between. Profiling relied on immunoSEQ multiplex PCR, and the TCRdb table lists in-frame clones only, not all of them. In the table there are under 350,000 clones, around 90% of which are singletons. The sequenced sample was PBMCs or T cells enriched from blood (not recorded which). The chain carries TRBV6-5 and TRBJ2-7; D is ambiguous. The receptor's source is a woman aged 40 to 49 who had recovered from COVID-19. The CDR3 here is CASRIDRSSYEQYF. The CDR3, as DNA: TGTGCCAGCAGGATCGACCGGAGCTCCTACGAGCAGTACTTC.